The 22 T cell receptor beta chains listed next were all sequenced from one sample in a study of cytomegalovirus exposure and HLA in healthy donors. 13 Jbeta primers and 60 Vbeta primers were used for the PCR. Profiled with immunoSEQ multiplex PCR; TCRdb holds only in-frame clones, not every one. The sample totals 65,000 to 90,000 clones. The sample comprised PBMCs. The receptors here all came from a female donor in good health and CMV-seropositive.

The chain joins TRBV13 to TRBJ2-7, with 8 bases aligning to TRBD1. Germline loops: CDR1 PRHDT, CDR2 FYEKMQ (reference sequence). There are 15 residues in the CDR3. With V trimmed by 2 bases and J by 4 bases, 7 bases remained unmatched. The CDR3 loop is CASSLSRTGFYEQYF. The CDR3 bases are TGTGCCAGCAGCTTAAGTCGGACAGGGTTTTACGAGCAGTACTTC.

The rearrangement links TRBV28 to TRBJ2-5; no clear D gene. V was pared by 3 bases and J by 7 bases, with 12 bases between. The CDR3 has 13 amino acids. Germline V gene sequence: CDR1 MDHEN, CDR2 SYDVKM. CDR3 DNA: TGTGCCAGCAGTTTTCCCCCTACGGGGACCCAGTACTTC. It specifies CASSFPPTGTQYF.

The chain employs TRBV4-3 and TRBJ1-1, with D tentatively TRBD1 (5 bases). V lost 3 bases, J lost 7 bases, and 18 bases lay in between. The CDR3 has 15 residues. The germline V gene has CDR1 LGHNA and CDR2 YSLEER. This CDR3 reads CASSHRPGENIEAFF. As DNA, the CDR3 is TGCGCCAGCAGCCATAGACCGGGGGAGAATATTGAAGCTTTCTTT.

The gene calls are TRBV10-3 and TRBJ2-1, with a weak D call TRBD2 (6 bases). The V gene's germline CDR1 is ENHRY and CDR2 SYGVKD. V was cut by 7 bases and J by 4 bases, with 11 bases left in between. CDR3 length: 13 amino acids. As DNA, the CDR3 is TGTGCCATCAAACGGGAGACTTACAATGAGCAGTTCTTC. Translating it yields CAIKRETYNEQFF.

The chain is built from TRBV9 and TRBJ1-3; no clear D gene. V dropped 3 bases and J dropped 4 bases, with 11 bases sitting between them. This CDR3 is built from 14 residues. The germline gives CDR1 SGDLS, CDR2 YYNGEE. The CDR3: CASSAGPGGNTIYF. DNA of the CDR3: TGTGCCAGCAGCGCAGGACCGGGGGGAAACACCATATATTTT.

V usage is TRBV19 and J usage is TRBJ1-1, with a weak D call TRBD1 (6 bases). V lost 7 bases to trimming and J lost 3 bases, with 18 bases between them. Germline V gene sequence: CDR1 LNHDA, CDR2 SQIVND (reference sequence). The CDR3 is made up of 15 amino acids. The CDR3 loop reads CASNPSAGADTEAFF. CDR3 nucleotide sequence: TGTGCCAGTAACCCCAGCGCAGGGGCTGACACTGAAGCTTTCTTT.

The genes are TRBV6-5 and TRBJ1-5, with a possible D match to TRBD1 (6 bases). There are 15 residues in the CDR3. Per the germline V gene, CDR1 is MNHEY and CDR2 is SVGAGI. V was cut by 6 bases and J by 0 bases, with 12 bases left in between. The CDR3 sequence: CASSLDRYSNQPQHF. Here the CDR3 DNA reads TGTGCCAGCAGCCTGGACAGATATAGCAATCAGCCCCAGCATTTT.

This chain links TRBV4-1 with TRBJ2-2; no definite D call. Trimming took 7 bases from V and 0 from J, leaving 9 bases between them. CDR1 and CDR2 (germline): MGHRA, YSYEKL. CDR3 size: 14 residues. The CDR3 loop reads CASNSGANTGELFF. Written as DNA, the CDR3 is TGCGCCAGCAACTCTGGAGCGAACACCGGGGAGCTGTTTTTT.

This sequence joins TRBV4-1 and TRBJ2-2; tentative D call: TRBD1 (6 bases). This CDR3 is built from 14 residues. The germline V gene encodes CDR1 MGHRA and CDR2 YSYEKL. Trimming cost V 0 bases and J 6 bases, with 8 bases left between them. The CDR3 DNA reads TGCGCCAGCAGCCAAGATCGGACAGCCGGGGAGCTGTTTTTT. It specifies CASSQDRTAGELFF.

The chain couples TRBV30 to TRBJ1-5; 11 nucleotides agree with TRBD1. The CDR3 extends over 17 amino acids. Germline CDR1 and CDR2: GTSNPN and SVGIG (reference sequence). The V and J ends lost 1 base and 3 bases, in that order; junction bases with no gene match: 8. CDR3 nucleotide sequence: TGTGCCTGGAGTGCTCGGACAGGGGGCGAAGTCAATCAGCCCCAGCATTTT. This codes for CAWSARTGGEVNQPQHF.

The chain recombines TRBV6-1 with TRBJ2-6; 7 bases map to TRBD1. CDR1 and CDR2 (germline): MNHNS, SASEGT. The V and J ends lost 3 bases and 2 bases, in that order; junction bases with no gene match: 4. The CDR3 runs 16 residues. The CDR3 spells CASSDLTGTGANVLTF. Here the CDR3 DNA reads TGTGCCAGCAGTGACTTGACAGGGACTGGGGCCAACGTCCTGACTTTC.

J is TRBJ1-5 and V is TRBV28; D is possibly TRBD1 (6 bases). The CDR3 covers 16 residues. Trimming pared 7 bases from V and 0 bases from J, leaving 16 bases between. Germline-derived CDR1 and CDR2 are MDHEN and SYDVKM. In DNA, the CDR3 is TGTGCCAGCAACCCCGGGGGGCAGCATAGCAATCAGCCCCAGCATTTT. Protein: CASNPGGQHSNQPQHF.

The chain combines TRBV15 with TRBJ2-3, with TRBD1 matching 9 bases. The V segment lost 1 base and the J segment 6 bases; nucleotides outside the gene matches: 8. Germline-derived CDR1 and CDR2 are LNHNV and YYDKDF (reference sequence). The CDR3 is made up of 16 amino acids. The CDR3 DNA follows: TGTGCCACCAGCAGAGCGAGGACAGGGGCAGGCGATACGCAGTATTTT. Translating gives CATSRARTGAGDTQYF.

CDR3 DNA sequence: TGTGCCTGGAGCCCACAGGTACAAGAGACCCAGTACTTC. Translating gives CAWSPQVQETQYF. The chain is built from TRBV30 and TRBJ2-5; D possibly corresponds to TRBD1 (5 bases). This CDR3 is 13 amino acids long. Germline assignment: CDR1 GTSNPN and CDR2 SVGIG (reference sequence). Trimming shortened V by 3 bases and J by 2 bases, and 10 bases separated the two germline ends.

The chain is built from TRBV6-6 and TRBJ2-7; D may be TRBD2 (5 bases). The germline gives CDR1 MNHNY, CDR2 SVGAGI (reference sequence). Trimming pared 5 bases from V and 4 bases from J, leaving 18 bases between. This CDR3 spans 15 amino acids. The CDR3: CASSTLPTGSYEQYF. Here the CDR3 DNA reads TGTGCCAGCAGTACACTCCCTACGGGATCGTACGAGCAGTACTTC.

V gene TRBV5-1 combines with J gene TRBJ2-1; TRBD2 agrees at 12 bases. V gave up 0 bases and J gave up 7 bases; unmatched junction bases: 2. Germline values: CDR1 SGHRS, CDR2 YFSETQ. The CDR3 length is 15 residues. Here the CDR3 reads CASSLGTSGVNEQFF. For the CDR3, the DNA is TGCGCCAGCAGCTTGGGGACTAGCGGGGTAAATGAGCAGTTCTTC.

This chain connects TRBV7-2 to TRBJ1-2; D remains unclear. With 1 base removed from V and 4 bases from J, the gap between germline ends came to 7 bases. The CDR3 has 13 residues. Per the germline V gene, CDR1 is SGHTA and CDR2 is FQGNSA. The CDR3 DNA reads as TGTGCCAGCAGCTTAGGAGGGTCCTATGGCTACACCTTC. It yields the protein CASSLGGSYGYTF.

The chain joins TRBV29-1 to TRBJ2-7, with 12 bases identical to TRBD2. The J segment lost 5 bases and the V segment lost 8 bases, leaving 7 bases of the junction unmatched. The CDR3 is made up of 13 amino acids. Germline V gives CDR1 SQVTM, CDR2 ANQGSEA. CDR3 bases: TGCAGCTTAAAGACTAGCGGGAGCGACGAGCAGTACTTC. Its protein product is CSLKTSGSDEQYF.

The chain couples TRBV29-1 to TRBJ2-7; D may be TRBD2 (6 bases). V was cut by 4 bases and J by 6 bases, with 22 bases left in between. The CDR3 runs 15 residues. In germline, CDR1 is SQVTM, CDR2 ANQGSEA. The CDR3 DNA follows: TGCAGCGTTGTGGTCAGCGGGCCCGAAATTGGCGAGCAGTACTTC. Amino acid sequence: CSVVVSGPEIGEQYF.

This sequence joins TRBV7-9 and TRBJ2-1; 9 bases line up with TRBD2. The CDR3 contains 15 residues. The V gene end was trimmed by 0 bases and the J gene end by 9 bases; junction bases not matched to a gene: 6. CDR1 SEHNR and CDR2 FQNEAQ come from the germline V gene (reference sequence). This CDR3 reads CASSLARLAVIEQFF. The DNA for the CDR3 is TGTGCCAGCAGCTTAGCCCGACTAGCGGTAATTGAGCAGTTCTTC.

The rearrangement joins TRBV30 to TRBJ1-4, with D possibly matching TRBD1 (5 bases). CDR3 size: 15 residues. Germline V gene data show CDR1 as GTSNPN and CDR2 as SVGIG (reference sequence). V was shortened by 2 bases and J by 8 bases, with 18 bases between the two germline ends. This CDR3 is CAWSYAGGAGEKLFF. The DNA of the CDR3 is TGTGCCTGGAGTTACGCCGGCGGGGCAGGAGAAAAACTGTTTTTT.

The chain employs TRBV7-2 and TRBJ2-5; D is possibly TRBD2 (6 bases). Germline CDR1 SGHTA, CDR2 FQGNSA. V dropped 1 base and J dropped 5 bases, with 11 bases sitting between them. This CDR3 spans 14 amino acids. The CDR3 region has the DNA TGTGCCAGCAGCTTAGGGGTACGGGGGGAGACCCAGTACTTC. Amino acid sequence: CASSLGVRGETQYF.